These 16 T cell receptor beta chains were sequenced from one sample in a study of blood T cells in healthy people across ages. The use of a sample-barcoded 5' primer and a J-beta primer mix characterized a second PCR of about 7 to 12 cycles. TCRdb fed the 5' RACE reads into MiXCR, producing one record per CDR3 protein. The profile shows more than 750,000 distinct CDR3 sequences, approximately 32% of them singletons. These data were also reused for a study on T cells of mothers and their children.

Sequencing input: blood. All receptors derive from a woman aged 40 to 49 in good health.

This clonotype was detected many times. This sequence joins TRBV29-1 and TRBJ2-7, with no clear D. In germline, CDR1 is SQVTM, CDR2 ANQGSEA. Trimming removed 5 bases from V and 1 base from J, with 9 bases in between. This CDR3 region has 12 residues. For the CDR3, the DNA is TGCAGCGTTTCCGACAAGTCCTACGAGCAGTACTTC. It specifies CSVSDKSYEQYF.

V gene TRBV12-3 or TRBV12-4 combines with J gene TRBJ1-5, with 9 bases matching TRBD1. The ends lost 3 bases at V and 4 bases at J; junction bases unmatched: 4. CDR3 length: 15 residues. CDR3 amino acids: CASSFTGGANQPQHF. The CDR3 DNA follows: TGTGCCAGCAGTTTTACAGGGGGCGCGAATCAGCCCCAGCATTTT.

The chain carries TRBV28 and TRBJ1-5, with D possibly TRBD1 on 6 matching bases. V lost 4 bases and J lost 7, with 17 bases in between. The CDR3 sequence is 15 residues long. From germline, CDR1 is MDHEN and CDR2 SYDVKM. The CDR3 bases are TGTGCCAGCAGTTCCCCGGGGGGGGCAGGGCAGCCCCAGCATTTT. Its translation is CASSSPGGAGQPQHF.

The chain employs TRBV18 and TRBJ1-4; D perhaps matches TRBD1 (6 bases). Between the trimmed V and J ends, which lost 0 bases and 8 bases, there was a span of 13 bases. The germline V gene has CDR1 KGHSH and CDR2 LQKENI. This CDR3 comprises 15 residues. The CDR3 DNA sequence: TGTGCCAGCTCACCACCGGGGGGGCCCGGGGAAAAACTGTTTTTT. This codes for CASSPPGGPGEKLFF.

This clonotype was seen only once. The chain has TRBV10-3 and TRBJ1-4; the D is unclear. Germline CDR1 reads ENHRY; CDR2 reads SYGVKD. This CDR3 comprises 15 residues. V lost 4 bases to trimming and J lost 7 bases, with 16 bases between them. CDR3 nucleotides: TGTGCCATCAGTGGGGGTCCACGAGTAGGTGAAAAACTGTTTTTT. This gives the protein CAISGGPRVGEKLFF.

Ten or more counts support this clonotype. The chain recombines TRBV7-3 with TRBJ2-4; possibly TRBD1 for D (6 bases). This CDR3 is built from 14 residues. Between the trimmed V and J ends, which lost 3 bases and 7 bases, there was a span of 13 bases. The V gene's germline CDR1 is SGHTA and CDR2 FQGTGA. The CDR3 region has the DNA TGTGCCAGCAGCTTGGGGGCTGGACACAACATTCAGTACTTC. Protein sequence: CASSLGAGHNIQYF.

V usage is TRBV25-1 and J usage is TRBJ2-6, with TRBD1 identical over 10 bases. Germline-derived CDR1 and CDR2 are MGHDK and SYGVNS. The CDR3 spans 15 residues. Unmatched junction bases numbered 4, after V lost 3 bases and J lost 8 bases. The CDR3 is CASSDRDRGTNVLTF. The DNA of the CDR3 is TGTGCCAGCAGTGACCGGGACAGGGGAACCAACGTCCTGACTTTC.

To note about this clonotype: The junction does not match germline at one end; this may be a read error. This chain joins TRBV3-1 and TRBJ2-5; the D gene is possibly TRBD2 (6 bases). The CDR3 runs 16 residues. CDR1 and CDR2 (germline): LGHDT, YNNKEL (reference sequence). The CDR3 spells CACSQGRRGFQETQYF. The CDR3 nucleotides are TGTGCCTGCAGCCAAGGGCGGCGGGGCTTCCAAGAGACCCAGTACTTC.

The chain recombines TRBV6-5 with TRBJ1-1, with D perhaps matching TRBD1 (6 bases). Trimming removed 5 bases from V and 11 bases from J, with 18 bases in between. Per the germline V gene, CDR1 is MNHEY and CDR2 is SVGAGI. This CDR3 region has 13 residues. CDR3 nucleotides: TGTGCCAGCAGTGCGCGTACGGGGGCCAAGGCTTTCTTT. Its translation: CASSARTGAKAFF.

This clonotype has more than one count but fewer than ten. The rearrangement links TRBV5-1 to TRBJ2-1; 14 bases map to TRBD2. The CDR3 consists of 18 residues. Trimming at V came to 4 bases and at J to 0 bases, leaving 6 bases not matched to a gene. Germline-derived CDR1 and CDR2 are SGHRS and YFSETQ. The CDR3 nucleotides are TGCGCCAGCAGCCTGACTAGCGGGGGGGTCTACTCCTACAATGAGCAGTTCTTC. The encoded protein is CASSLTSGGVYSYNEQFF.

This clonotype showed up just once. The chain links TRBV5-1 to TRBJ1-1; no definite D call. V shed 1 base and J shed 6 bases, with 10 bases lying between them. This CDR3 is built from 13 residues. Germline V gene lookup returns CDR1 SGHRS and CDR2 YFSETQ. This CDR3 is CASSLSGGAEAFF. As DNA, the CDR3 is TGCGCCAGCAGCTTGTCGGGCGGCGCTGAAGCTTTCTTT.

This clonotype was seen at least ten times. The chain is built from TRBV2 and TRBJ2-5; the match to TRBD1 covers 10 bases. The germline gives CDR1 SNHLY, CDR2 FYNNEI. The CDR3 consists of 13 residues. V dropped 6 bases and J dropped 5; count of bases not matched to a gene: 3. CDR3 amino acids: CASRTGGWETQYF. CDR3 nucleotide sequence: TGTGCCAGCAGGACAGGGGGCTGGGAGACCCAGTACTTC.

The chain is built from TRBV4-2 and TRBJ1-4; 10 positions agree with TRBD1. With 2 bases clipped from V and 7 bases from J, the junction kept 4 bases outside the gene matches. This CDR3 is 15 amino acids long. Germline V lookup: CDR1 LGHNA, CDR2 YNFKEQ. The CDR3 protein is CASSQPGTGVEKLFF. DNA for the CDR3: TGTGCCAGCAGCCAACCCGGGACAGGGGTTGAAAAACTGTTTTTT.

This clonotype turned up a few times. The chain carries TRBV12-3 or TRBV12-4 and TRBJ2-7, with D perhaps TRBD1 or TRBD2 (5 bases each). The CDR3 has 11 residues. Trimming stripped 4 bases from V and 10 bases from J, with 11 bases between. CDR3 nucleotide sequence: TGTGCCAGCAGTTCGGACCGGGACCAGTACTTC. It yields the protein CASSSDRDQYF.

This clonotype was observed a few times. The rearrangement joins TRBV11-1 to TRBJ2-4; 13 bases line up with TRBD2. The J call may be faulty, since TRBJ2-7 better matches the DNA end. This CDR3 spans 16 amino acids. Germline V gene sequence: CDR1 SGHAT, CDR2 FQDESV (reference sequence). The CDR3 spells CASSPLGLAGNYEQYF. For the CDR3, the DNA is TGTGCCAGCAGCCCTTTGGGACTAGCGGGGAACTACGAGCAGTACTTC.

This clonotype was picked up a small number of times. This rearrangement joins TRBV10-3 to TRBJ2-2; TRBD1 matches 9 bases. CDR3 length: 15 amino acids. The junction had 1 base not matched to a gene; V was cut back by 4 bases and J by 1 base. Per germline, CDR1 ENHRY and CDR2 SYGVKD. DNA of the CDR3: TGTGCCATCAGTGGGACAGGGGTGAACACCGGGGAGCTGTTTTTT. It codes for CAISGTGVNTGELFF.